A single sample gave rise to the 18 T cell receptor beta chains below, sequenced in a study of a mutant IDH1 vaccine in newly diagnosed glioma. Time point defined: week 35, safety follow-up. In the vaccine, a single dose held 300 ug of the mutant IDH1 20-mer peptide, along with topical imiquimod. TCRdb's copy holds only in-frame clones and misses some; the assay was immunoSEQ multiplex PCR. Of tens of thousands of clones listed, about 76% are singletons. Their antigens are not known. The sample was PBMCs, taken from a glioma patient whose treatment included an IDH1 peptide vaccine. All receptors come from a woman in her thirties or forties with glioma. Some clones in this sample may be carry-over from other donors' samples.

This clone was detected only once. The rearrangement uses TRBV10-3 and TRBJ2-7; TRBD2 matches 9 bases. Looked up from germline, CDR1 is ENHRY and CDR2 is SYGVKD. J lost 2 bases, V lost 3 bases, and 11 bases had no gene match. The CDR3 runs 17 residues. CDR3 bases: TGTGCCATCAGTGAAGGTCGGGAGCGGGGGGTTACCTACGAGCAGTACTTC. Protein product: CAISEGRERGVTYEQYF.

This chain uses TRBV6-5 with TRBJ2-7; the D gene is possibly TRBD1 (6 bases). The CDR3 runs 15 residues. V was clipped by 3 bases and J by 4 bases, with 16 bases between them. Germline V CDR1 and CDR2: MNHEY, SVGAGI. CDR3 sequence: CASSYVGTNLYEQYF. CDR3 DNA: TGTGCCAGCAGTTATGTAGGGACAAATCTTTACGAGCAGTACTTC.

This clone was seen once. The chain employs TRBV27 and TRBJ2-7; 8 nucleotides match TRBD2. This CDR3 has 14 amino acids. With 3 bases clipped from V and 3 bases from J, the junction kept 4 bases outside the gene matches. CDR1 MNHEY and CDR2 SMNVEV come from the germline V gene (reference sequence). CDR3 DNA sequence: TGTGCCAGCAGTTTTGCTAGCGGGCGCTACGAGCAGTACTTC. Residues: CASSFASGRYEQYF.

CDR3 loop: CSDSRGGLEQFF. As DNA, the CDR3 is TGCAGCGATTCTAGGGGGGGTCTGGAGCAGTTCTTC. The chain combines TRBV29-1 with TRBJ2-1, with D possibly being TRBD2 (7 bases). The CDR3 runs 12 residues. From germline, CDR1 is SQVTM and CDR2 ANQGSEA. Trimming removed 7 bases at V and 10 bases at J, with 17 bases between.

This chain links TRBV6-5 with TRBJ1-5, with TRBD1 matching over 7 bases. This CDR3 contains 13 residues. CDR1 MNHEY and CDR2 SVGAGI come from the germline V gene. The J segment lost 7 bases and the V segment lost 5 bases, leaving 5 bases of the junction unmatched. For the CDR3, the DNA is TGTGCCAGCAGTACGACAGGGACCCAGCCCCAGCATTTT. It translates to CASSTTGTQPQHF.

This sequence joins TRBV13 and TRBJ1-2; tentatively, D is TRBD1 (5 bases). Germline lookup yields CDR1 PRHDT and CDR2 FYEKMQ (reference sequence). Trimming shortened V by 6 bases and J by 0 bases, and 26 bases separated the two germline ends. This CDR3 spans 19 amino acids. CDR3 residues: CASSLSGVGRGGANYGYTF. The DNA for the CDR3 is TGTGCCAGCAGTCTTTCAGGTGTGGGGCGCGGGGGAGCTAACTATGGCTACACCTTC.

The sample holds a few counts of this clone. V usage is TRBV29-1 and J usage is TRBJ1-6; 9 bases are shared with TRBD1. Looked up from germline, CDR1 is SQVTM and CDR2 is ANQGSEA. V was clipped by 6 bases and J by 10 bases; unmatched bases: 4. This CDR3 has 12 residues. DNA for the CDR3: TGCAGCGTGTGGACAGGGGACTCACCCCTCCACTTT. Its translation is CSVWTGDSPLHF. The whole variable domain, filled in from reference TRBV29-1 and TRBJ1-6, reads SAVISQKPSRDICQRGTSLTIQCQVDSQVTMMFWYRQQPGQSLTLIATANQGSEATYESGFVIDKFPISRPNLTFSTLTVSNMSPEDSSIYLCSVWTGDSPLHFGNGTRLTVT.

This chain joins TRBV11-2 and TRBJ2-7; 8 positions agree with TRBD2. The CDR3 covers 14 residues. J was trimmed by 6 bases and V by 8 bases; bases with no gene match: 12. Looked up from germline, CDR1 is SGHAT and CDR2 is FQNNGV. As DNA, the CDR3 is TGTGCCAGCCTGGCAACTAGCGGCTCTTCCGAGCAGTACTTC. Amino acids: CASLATSGSSEQYF.

The genes are TRBV14 and TRBJ2-1; D remains unclear. V was pared by 5 bases and J by 4 bases, with 9 bases between. The CDR3 extends over 13 amino acids. Per the germline V gene, CDR1 is SGHDN and CDR2 is FVKESK. The DNA of the CDR3 is TGTGCCAGCAGCGATGACACGTACAATGAGCAGTTCTTC. This codes for CASSDDTYNEQFF.

The gene calls are TRBV5-1 and TRBJ2-4; the D gene is possibly TRBD2 (6 bases). Trimming pared 5 bases from V and 0 bases from J, leaving 24 bases between. Germline CDR1 is SGHRS and CDR2 is YFSETQ. The CDR3 is 19 amino acids. This chain's CDR3 is CASSPGRDSINLAKNIQYF. The DNA for the CDR3 is TGCGCCAGCAGTCCCGGACGGGACTCAATTAATCTAGCCAAAAACATTCAGTACTTC.

The J gene is TRBJ1-1, the V gene TRBV19, with D unresolved. The CDR3 contains 13 residues. Trimming shortened V by 6 bases and J by 5 bases, and 13 bases separated the two germline ends. Per germline, CDR1 LNHDA and CDR2 SQIVND (reference sequence). The CDR3 DNA is TGTGCCAGTAGCCCCACCCTGGGAACTGAAGCTTTCTTT. This codes for CASSPTLGTEAFF. The full variable domain, in which reference TRBV19 and TRBJ1-1 provide the parts outside the CDR3, is DGGITQSPKYLFRKEGQNVTLSCEQNLNHDAMYWYRQDPGQGLRLIYYSQIVNDFQKGDIAEGYSVSREKKESFPLTVTSAQKNPTAFYLCASSPTLGTEAFFGQGTRLTVV.

The chain joins TRBV6-5 to TRBJ1-1; 8 positions agree with TRBD1. This CDR3 is 13 amino acids long. Germline V CDR1 and CDR2: MNHEY, SVGAGI. Germline trimming cut 5 bases from V and 3 bases from J; bases unmatched to any gene: 2. The CDR3 region is CASSGTGYTEAFF. CDR3 DNA sequence: TGTGCCAGCAGTGGGACAGGATACACTGAAGCTTTCTTT.

The chain uses TRBV7-9 and TRBJ2-3, with a possible D match to TRBD2 (6 bases). CDR3 length: 13 residues. The germline V and J ends were trimmed by 5 bases and 6 bases, with 12 bases remaining between them. Germline V gene sequence: CDR1 SEHNR, CDR2 FQNEAQ (reference sequence). CDR3 nucleotide sequence: TGTGCCAGCAGCGTTGGAGGGGCGGATACGCAGTATTTT. Translating gives CASSVGGADTQYF.

The CDR3 nucleotides read TGTGCCAGCAGCCTCCAGGGGGATCAGCCCCAGCATTTT. This gives the protein CASSLQGDQPQHF. This chain links TRBV7-2 with TRBJ1-5; TRBD1 aligns across 7 bases. The CDR3 length is 13 residues. Germline V lookup: CDR1 SGHTA, CDR2 FQGNSA. The V gene end was trimmed by 5 bases and the J gene end by 5 bases; junction bases not matched to a gene: 3.

The genes are TRBV7-2 and TRBJ1-5; perhaps TRBD1 as D (5 bases). This CDR3 comprises 15 residues. Deletions cut 6 bases from V and 2 bases from J, with 14 bases between. The germline gives CDR1 SGHTA, CDR2 FQGNSA. CDR3 loop: CASSRSGSGNQPQHF. As DNA, the CDR3 is TGTGCCAGCAGTCGCTCAGGGTCCGGCAATCAGCCCCAGCATTTT.

V gene TRBV6-5 combines with J gene TRBJ2-7, with D maybe TRBD1 (6 bases). Germline V CDR1 and CDR2: MNHEY, SVGAGI. This CDR3 spans 13 amino acids. V lost 8 bases and J lost 5, with 16 bases in between. CDR3 loop: CASHSGGRDEQYF. CDR3 sequence (DNA): TGTGCCAGCCATTCTGGGGGCCGAGACGAGCAGTACTTC.

This clone was seen a handful of times. The V call is TRBV7-6, the J call TRBJ1-5; the D is unclear. Trimming shortened V by 4 bases and J by 5 bases, and 9 bases separated the two germline ends. Germline V lookup: CDR1 SGHVS, CDR2 FNYEAQ. There are 13 residues in the CDR3. This CDR3 reads CASSSLGDQPQHF. CDR3 bases: TGTGCCAGCAGCTCCCTAGGTGATCAGCCCCAGCATTTT.

DNA for the CDR3: TGTGCCACCAGCAGAGAAGGGCTTACTGAAGCTTTCTTT. As protein: CATSREGLTEAFF. The chain uses TRBV15 and TRBJ1-1; D is ambiguous. V gave up 0 bases and J gave up 5 bases, with 7 bases separating them. This CDR3 comprises 13 residues. Per the germline V gene, CDR1 is LNHNV and CDR2 is YYDKDF (reference sequence).